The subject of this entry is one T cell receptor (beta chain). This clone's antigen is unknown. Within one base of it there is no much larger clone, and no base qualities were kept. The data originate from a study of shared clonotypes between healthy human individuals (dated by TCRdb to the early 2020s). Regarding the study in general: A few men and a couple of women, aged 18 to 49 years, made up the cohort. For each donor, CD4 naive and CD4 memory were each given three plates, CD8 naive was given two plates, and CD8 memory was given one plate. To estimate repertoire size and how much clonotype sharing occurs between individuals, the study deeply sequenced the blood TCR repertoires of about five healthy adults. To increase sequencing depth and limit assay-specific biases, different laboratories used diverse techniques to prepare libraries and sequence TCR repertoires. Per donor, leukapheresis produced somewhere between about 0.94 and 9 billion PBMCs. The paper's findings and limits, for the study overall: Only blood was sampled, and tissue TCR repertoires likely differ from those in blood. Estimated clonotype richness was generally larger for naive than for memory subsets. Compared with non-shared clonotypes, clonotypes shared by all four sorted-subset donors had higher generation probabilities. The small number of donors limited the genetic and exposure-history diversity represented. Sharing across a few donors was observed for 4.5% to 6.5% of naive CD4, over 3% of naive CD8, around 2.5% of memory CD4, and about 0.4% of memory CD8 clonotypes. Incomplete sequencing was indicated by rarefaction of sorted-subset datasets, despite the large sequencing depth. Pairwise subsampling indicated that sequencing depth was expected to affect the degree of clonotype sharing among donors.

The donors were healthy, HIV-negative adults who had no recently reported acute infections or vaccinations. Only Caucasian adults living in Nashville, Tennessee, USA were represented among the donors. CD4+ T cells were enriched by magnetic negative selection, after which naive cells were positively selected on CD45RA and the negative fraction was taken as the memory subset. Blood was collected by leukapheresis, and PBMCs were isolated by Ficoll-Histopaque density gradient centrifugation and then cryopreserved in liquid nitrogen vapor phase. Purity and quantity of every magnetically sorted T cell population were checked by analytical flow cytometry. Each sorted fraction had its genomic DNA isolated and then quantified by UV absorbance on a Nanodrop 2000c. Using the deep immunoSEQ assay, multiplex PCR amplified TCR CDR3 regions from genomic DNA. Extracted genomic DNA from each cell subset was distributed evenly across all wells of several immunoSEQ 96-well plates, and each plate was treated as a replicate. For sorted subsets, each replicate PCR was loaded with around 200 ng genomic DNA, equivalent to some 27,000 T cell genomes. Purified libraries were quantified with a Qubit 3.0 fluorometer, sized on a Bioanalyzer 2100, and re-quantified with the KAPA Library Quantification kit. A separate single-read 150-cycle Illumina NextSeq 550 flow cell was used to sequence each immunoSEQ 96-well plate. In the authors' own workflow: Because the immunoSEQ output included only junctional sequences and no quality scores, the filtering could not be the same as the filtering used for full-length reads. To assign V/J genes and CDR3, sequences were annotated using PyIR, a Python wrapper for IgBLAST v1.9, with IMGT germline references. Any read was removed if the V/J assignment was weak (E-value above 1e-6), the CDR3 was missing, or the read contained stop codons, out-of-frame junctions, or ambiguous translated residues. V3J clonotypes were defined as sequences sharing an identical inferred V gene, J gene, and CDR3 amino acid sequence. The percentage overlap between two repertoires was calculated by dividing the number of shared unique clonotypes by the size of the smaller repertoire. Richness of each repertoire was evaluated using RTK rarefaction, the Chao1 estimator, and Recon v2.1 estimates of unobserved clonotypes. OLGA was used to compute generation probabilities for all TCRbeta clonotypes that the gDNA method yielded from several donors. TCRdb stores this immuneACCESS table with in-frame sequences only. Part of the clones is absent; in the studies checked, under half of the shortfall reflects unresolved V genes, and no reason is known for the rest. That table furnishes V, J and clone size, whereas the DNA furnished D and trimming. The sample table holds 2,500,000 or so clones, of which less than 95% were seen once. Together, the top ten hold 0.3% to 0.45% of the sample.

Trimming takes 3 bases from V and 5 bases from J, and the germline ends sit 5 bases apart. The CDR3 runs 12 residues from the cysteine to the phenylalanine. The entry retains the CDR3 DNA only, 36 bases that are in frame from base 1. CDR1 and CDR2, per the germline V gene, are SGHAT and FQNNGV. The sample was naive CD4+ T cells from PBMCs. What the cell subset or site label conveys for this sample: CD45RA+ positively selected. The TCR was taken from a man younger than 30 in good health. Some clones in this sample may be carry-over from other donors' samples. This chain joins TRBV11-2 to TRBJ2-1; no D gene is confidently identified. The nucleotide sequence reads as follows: TGTGCCAGCAGCTTCTTCGACAATGAGCAGTTCTTC. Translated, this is CASSFFDNEQFF.